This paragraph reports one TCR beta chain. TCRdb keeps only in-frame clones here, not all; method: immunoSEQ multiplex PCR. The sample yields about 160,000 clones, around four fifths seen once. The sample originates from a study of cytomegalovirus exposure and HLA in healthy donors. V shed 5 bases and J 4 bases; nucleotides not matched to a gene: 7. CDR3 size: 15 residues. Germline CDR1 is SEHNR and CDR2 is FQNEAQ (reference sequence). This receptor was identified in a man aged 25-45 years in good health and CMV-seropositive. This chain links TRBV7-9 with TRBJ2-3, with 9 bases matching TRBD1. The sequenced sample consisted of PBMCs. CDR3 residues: CASSRRDRESDTQYF. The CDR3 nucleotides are TGTGCCAGCAGCCGCCGGGACAGGGAGTCAGATACGCAGTATTTT.